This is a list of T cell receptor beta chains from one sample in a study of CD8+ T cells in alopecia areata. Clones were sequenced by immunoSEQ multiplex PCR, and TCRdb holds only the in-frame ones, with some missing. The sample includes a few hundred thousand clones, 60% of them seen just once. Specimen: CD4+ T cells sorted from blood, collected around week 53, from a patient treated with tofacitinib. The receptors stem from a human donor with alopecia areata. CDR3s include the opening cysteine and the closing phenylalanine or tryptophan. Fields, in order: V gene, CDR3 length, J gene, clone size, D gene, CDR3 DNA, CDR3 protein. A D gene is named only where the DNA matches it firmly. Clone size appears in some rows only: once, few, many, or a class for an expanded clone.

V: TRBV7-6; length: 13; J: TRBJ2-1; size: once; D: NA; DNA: TGTGCCAGCAGTCCCAGGGAACGAGATGAGCAGTTCTTC; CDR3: CASSPRERDEQFF
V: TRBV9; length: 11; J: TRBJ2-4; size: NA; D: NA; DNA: TGTGCCAGCAGCGTCGGGGACATTCAGTACTTC; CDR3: CASSVGDIQYF
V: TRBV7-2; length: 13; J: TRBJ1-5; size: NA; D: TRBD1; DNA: TGTGCCAGCAGCTATGACAGGGGTCAGCCCCAGCATTTT; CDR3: CASSYDRGQPQHF
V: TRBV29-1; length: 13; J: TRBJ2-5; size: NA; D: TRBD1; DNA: TGCAGCGTTGGGCAGGGGGTCTGGGAGACCCAGTACTTC; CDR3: CSVGQGVWETQYF
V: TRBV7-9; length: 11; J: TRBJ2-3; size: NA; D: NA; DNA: TGTGCCAGCAGTACTCAGGATACGCAGTATTTT; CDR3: CASSTQDTQYF
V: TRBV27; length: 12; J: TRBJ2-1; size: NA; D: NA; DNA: TGTGCCAGCAGGCCTAGCGACGGTGAGCAGTTCTTC; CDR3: CASRPSDGEQFF
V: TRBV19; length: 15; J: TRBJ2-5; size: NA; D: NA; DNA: TGTGCCAGTAGTATAGCCGTGGGAGGGGGAGAGACCCAGTACTTC; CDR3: CASSIAVGGGETQYF
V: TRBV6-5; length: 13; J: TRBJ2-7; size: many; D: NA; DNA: TGTGCCAGCAGTTACCGGACTCTCGACGAGCAGTACTTC; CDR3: CASSYRTLDEQYF
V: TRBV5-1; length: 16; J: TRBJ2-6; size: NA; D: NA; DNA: TGCGCCAGCAGTCCCAATCGCGACTCTGGGGCCAACGTCCTGACTTTC; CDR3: CASSPNRDSGANVLTF
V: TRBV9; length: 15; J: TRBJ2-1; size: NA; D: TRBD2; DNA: TGTGCCAGCACGCCCCAAGCGGGAACGGGCTATGAGCAGTTCTTC; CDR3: CASTPQAGTGYEQFF
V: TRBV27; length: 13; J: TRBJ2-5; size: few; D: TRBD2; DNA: TGTGCCAGCAGTATCCCTAGCGGGCGGACCCAGTACTTC; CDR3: CASSIPSGRTQYF
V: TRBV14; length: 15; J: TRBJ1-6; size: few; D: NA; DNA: TGTGCCAGCAGGGCCAGTTCTTTCCATAATTCACCCCTCCACTTT; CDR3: CASRASSFHNSPLHF
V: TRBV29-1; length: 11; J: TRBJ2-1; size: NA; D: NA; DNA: TGCAGCGTTGAAGACTACAATGAGCAGTTCTTC; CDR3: CSVEDYNEQFF
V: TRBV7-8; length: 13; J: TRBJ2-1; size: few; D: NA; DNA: TGTGCCAGCAGCCTGGACAGAGACAATGAGCAGTTCTTC; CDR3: CASSLDRDNEQFF
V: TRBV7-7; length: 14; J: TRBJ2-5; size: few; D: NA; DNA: TGTGCTAGCAGCTTGGACAGCCTCCAAGAGACCCAGTACTTC; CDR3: CASSLDSLQETQYF
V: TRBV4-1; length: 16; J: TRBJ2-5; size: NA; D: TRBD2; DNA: TGCGCCAGCAGCCAAGTCCGTTCGGGGGGCCAAGAGACCCAGTACTTC; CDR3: CASSQVRSGGQETQYF
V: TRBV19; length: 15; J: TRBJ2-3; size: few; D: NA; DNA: TGTGCCAGTAGTATTGGAGGACAGCGAAGAGATACGCAGTATTTT; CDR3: CASSIGGQRRDTQYF
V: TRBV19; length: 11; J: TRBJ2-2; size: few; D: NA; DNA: TGTGCCAGTAGTATCACCGGGGAGCTGTTTTTT; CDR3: CASSITGELFF
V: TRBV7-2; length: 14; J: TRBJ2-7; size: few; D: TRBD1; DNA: TGTGCCAGCAGTTTCCGGACAGGGGGCTACGAGCAGTACTTC; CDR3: CASSFRTGGYEQYF
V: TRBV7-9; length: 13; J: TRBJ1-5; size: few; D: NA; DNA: TGTGCCAGCAGCTTAGCCGGCCTAGGGCCCCAGCATTTT; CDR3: CASSLAGLGPQHF
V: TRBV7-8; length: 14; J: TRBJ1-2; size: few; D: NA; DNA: TGTGCCAGCAGCTTTGGGGGGCCTCCCTATGGCTACACCTTC; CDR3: CASSFGGPPYGYTF
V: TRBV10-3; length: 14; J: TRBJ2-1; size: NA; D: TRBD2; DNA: TGTGCCATCAGTGAGGGACTAGCGGCGAATGAGCAGTTCTTC; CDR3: CAISEGLAANEQFF
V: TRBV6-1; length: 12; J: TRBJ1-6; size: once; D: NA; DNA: TGTGCCAGCAGCGCCCTTAATTCACCCCTCCACTTT; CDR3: CASSALNSPLHF
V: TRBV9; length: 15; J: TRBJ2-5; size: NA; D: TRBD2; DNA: TGTGCCAGCAGCGACCGCGGGGGGTGGCAAGAGACCCAGTACTTC; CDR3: CASSDRGGWQETQYF
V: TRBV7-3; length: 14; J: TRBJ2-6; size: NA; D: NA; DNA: TGTGCCAGCAGCTGGGCGCGTGGGGCCAACGTCCTGACTTTC; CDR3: CASSWARGANVLTF